The 25 T cell receptor beta chains below come from one sample, sequenced in a study of early T cells in non-severe SARS-CoV-2 infection. TCRdb re-analysed the 5' RACE reads in MiXCR, keeping a single row per CDR3 protein. The data contain 50,000 to 60,000 distinct CDR3 sequences, over 9.5% of them singletons. Sample: whole blood. The source is an adult who was a healthcare worker with PCR-confirmed SARS-CoV-2 infection or an uninfected control (not recorded which).

This clonotype was found many times. The chain couples TRBV9 to TRBJ2-7; perhaps TRBD1 as D (6 bases). Per germline, CDR1 SGDLS and CDR2 YYNGEE. Trimming stripped 0 bases from V and 4 bases from J, with 11 bases between. There are 14 residues in the CDR3. CDR3 nucleotides: TGTGCCAGCAGCGTAGGGACAGAACCATACGAGCAGTACTTC. Encoded protein: CASSVGTEPYEQYF. The complete variable domain, with remaining parts taken from reference TRBV9 and TRBJ2-7, reads DSGVTQTPKHLITATGQRVTLRCSPRSGDLSVYWYQQSLDQGLQFLIQYYNGEERAKGNILERFSAQQFPDLHSELNLSSLELGDSALYFCASSVGTEPYEQYFGPGTRLTVT.

This clonotype has ten or more counts. The chain couples TRBV5-5 to TRBJ2-7; 8 bases align to TRBD1. From germline, CDR1 is SGHKS and CDR2 YYEKEE (reference sequence). Trimming cost V 2 bases and J 1 base; bases outside gene matches: 5. The CDR3 is 15 amino acids. The CDR3 coding sequence is TGTGCCAGCAGCTTATCGGGACAGGTGTCCTACGAGCAGTACTTC. This encodes CASSLSGQVSYEQYF.

Only a few counts were recorded for this clonotype. In DNA, the CDR3 is TGTGCCAGCAGCTTATTCCAGGGGAGCTCCGGGGAGCTGTTTTTT. This sequence encodes CASSLFQGSSGELFF. The rearrangement uses TRBV7-9 and TRBJ2-2; maybe TRBD1 (6 bases). Germline V CDR1 and CDR2: SEHNR, FQNEAQ (reference sequence). Trimming stripped 2 bases from V and 6 bases from J, with 13 bases between. The CDR3 loop spans 15 amino acids.

This clonotype showed up many times. V gene TRBV15 combines with J gene TRBJ1-1; TRBD1 matches 7 bases. This CDR3 is built from 13 residues. Germline trimming cut 10 bases from V and 2 bases from J; bases unmatched to any gene: 7. CDR1 and CDR2 (germline): LNHNV, YYDKDF (reference sequence). The CDR3 bases are TGTGCCATCACACAGGGGATTAACACTGAAGCTTTCTTT. This sequence encodes CAITQGINTEAFF.

J is TRBJ2-7 and V is TRBV6-2 or TRBV6-3; no reliable D call. CDR3 length equals 15 residues. V shed 5 bases and J shed 0 bases, with 14 bases lying between them. In germline, CDR1 is MNHEY, CDR2 SVGEGT. The CDR3 region is CASSKSPRSSYEQYF. DNA of the CDR3: TGTGCCAGCAGTAAGTCCCCACGGAGCTCCTACGAGCAGTACTTC.

This clonotype turned up a few times. The rearrangement joins TRBV7-9 to TRBJ2-5; weak D call: TRBD2 (5 bases). Trimming cost V 5 bases and J 5 bases, with 12 bases left between them. The CDR3 is 13 residues long. Germline assignment: CDR1 SEHNR and CDR2 FQNEAQ (reference sequence). CDR3 sequence reads: CASSRGASETQYF. In DNA, the CDR3 is TGTGCCAGCAGCCGGGGAGCTTCTGAGACCCAGTACTTC.

For this clonotype: It may be a read error: a sequence one base away is much more abundant. V and J are TRBV15 and TRBJ1-2; tentatively, D is TRBD1 (6 bases). CDR1 and CDR2 (germline): LNHNV, YYDKDF (reference sequence). CDR3 length equals 13 residues. CDR3 sequence: CATSREGAYGNTF. DNA for the CDR3: TGTGCCACCAGCAGAGAGGGGGCCTATGGCAACACCTTC.

This clonotype was seen ten or more times. The chain joins TRBV7-3 to TRBJ2-2, with 12 bases identical to TRBD2. The CDR3 is 15 residues long. Germline V gene sequence: CDR1 SGHTA, CDR2 FQGTGA. Germline trimming cut 4 bases from V and 5 bases from J; bases unmatched to any gene: 2. CDR3 nucleotides: TGTGCCAGCAGCTCGGGACTAGCGGGTACCGGGGAGCTGTTTTTT. Protein: CASSSGLAGTGELFF. Looking up the rest from reference TRBV7-3 and TRBJ2-2 gives the full variable domain: GAGVSQTPSNKVTEKGKYVELRCDPISGHTALYWYRQSLGQGPEFLIYFQGTGAADDSGLPNDRFFAVRPEGSVSTLKIQRTERGDSAVYLCASSSGLAGTGELFFGEGSRLTVL.

This clonotype was picked up a small number of times. Possible read error: a much larger clone is one base away. The genes are TRBV29-1 and TRBJ1-2; 8 bases match TRBD1. The V gene's germline CDR1 is SQVTM and CDR2 ANQGSEA. The junction had 5 bases not matched to a gene; V was cut back by 1 base and J by 7 bases. CDR3 length: 13 residues. This CDR3 is CSVEVGQGSGYTF. CDR3 DNA sequence: TGCAGCGTTGAAGTCGGACAGGGTAGTGGCTACACCTTC.

This clonotype was observed a handful of times. The chain is built from TRBV7-2 and TRBJ1-2, with no clear D. Germline lookup yields CDR1 SGHTA and CDR2 FQGNSA. The CDR3 runs to 13 residues. The germline V and J ends were trimmed by 4 bases and 2 bases, with 8 bases remaining between them. Here the CDR3 DNA reads TGTGCCAGCAGCTCATTTTCCAACTATGGCTACACCTTC. Its translation is CASSSFSNYGYTF.

This clonotype was picked up many times. The chain combines TRBV10-3 with TRBJ2-5, with TRBD1 matching 9 bases. Germline-derived CDR1 and CDR2 are ENHRY and SYGVKD. The trim removed 0 bases at V and 4 bases at J, leaving 3 bases unmatched. The CDR3 extends over 15 amino acids. CDR3 DNA sequence: TGTGCCATCAGTGAGTCGGGACAGGGACGAGAGACCCAGTACTTC. Translating gives CAISESGQGRETQYF.

The chain has TRBV20-1 and TRBJ2-1, with D tentatively TRBD2 (6 bases). V was cut by 4 bases and J by 5 bases, with 15 bases left in between. The CDR3 has 14 amino acids. The germline gives CDR1 DFQATT, CDR2 SNEGSKA (reference sequence). CDR3 amino acids: CSAILVGGNNEQFF. CDR3 coding DNA: TGCAGTGCTATTCTCGTGGGAGGCAACAATGAGCAGTTCTTC.

In its sample, this clonotype was seen many times. The chain uses TRBV6-2 or TRBV6-3 and TRBJ2-5; 12 nucleotides align to TRBD1. The ends lost 2 bases at V and 5 bases at J; junction bases unmatched: 3. CDR1 MNHEY and CDR2 SVGEGT come from the germline V gene. The CDR3 length is 15 residues. The CDR3 DNA reads TGTGCCAGCAGTTACGGGACAGGGGGCGCGGAGACCCAGTACTTC. It specifies CASSYGTGGAETQYF.

This clonotype was counted only a few times. The chain uses TRBV20-1 and TRBJ2-3; TRBD2 aligns across 10 bases. Germline V gene data show CDR1 as DFQATT and CDR2 as SNEGSKA (reference sequence). The length of the CDR3 is 16 residues. The J segment lost 2 bases and the V segment lost 4 bases, leaving 9 bases of the junction unmatched. CDR3 DNA: TGCAGTGCTAATCGAGAACTAGCGGGGAACACAGATACGCAGTATTTT. Protein product: CSANRELAGNTDTQYF.

This clonotype was seen a few times. The chain carries TRBV24-1 and TRBJ1-1, with TRBD1 matching 10 bases. The germline CDR1 and CDR2 sequences are KGHDR and SFDVKD. The CDR3 is made up of 13 amino acids. The J segment lost 5 bases and the V segment lost 7 bases, leaving 3 bases of the junction unmatched. The CDR3 DNA sequence: TGTGCCACCAGAAGGACAGGGGGAACTGAAGCTTTCTTT. This sequence encodes CATRRTGGTEAFF.

The genes are TRBV20-1 and TRBJ2-7; D perhaps matches TRBD2 (5 bases). Germline V gene data show CDR1 as DFQATT and CDR2 as SNEGSKA (reference sequence). V lost 0 bases and J lost 9, with 15 bases in between. This CDR3 comprises 13 residues. Here the CDR3 reads CSARDLRGSAQYF. The CDR3 nucleotides read TGCAGTGCTAGAGATCTACGGGGTTCTGCGCAGTACTTC.

This clonotype was found many times. The rearrangement uses TRBV7-3 and TRBJ2-5, with TRBD1 matching over 7 bases. This CDR3 contains 13 residues. J gave up 5 bases and V 5 bases, and 5 bases lay outside the gene matches. CDR1 SGHTA and CDR2 FQGTGA come from the germline V gene. The CDR3 region is CASSPGQRETQYF. DNA of the CDR3: TGTGCCAGCAGCCCGGGACAGCGGGAGACCCAGTACTTC. The full variable domain, with the rest looked up from reference TRBV7-3 and TRBJ2-5, is GAGVSQTPSNKVTEKGKYVELRCDPISGHTALYWYRQSLGQGPEFLIYFQGTGAADDSGLPNDRFFAVRPEGSVSTLKIQRTERGDSAVYLCASSPGQRETQYFGPGTRLLVL.

In its sample, this clonotype was seen many times. The V call is TRBV7-9, the J call TRBJ2-3, with unresolved D. The CDR3 totals 14 residues. Trimming took 2 bases from V and 2 from J, leaving 8 bases between them. The germline gives CDR1 SEHNR, CDR2 FQNEAQ (reference sequence). CDR3 nucleotides: TGTGCCAGCAGCTTAAGTGGCAACACAGATACGCAGTATTTT. This encodes CASSLSGNTDTQYF.

The chain has TRBV19 and TRBJ2-1; D gene uncertain. CDR3 length: 16 residues. The V gene lost 9 bases and the J gene lost 4 bases, with 22 bases spanning the gap. Germline CDR1 LNHDA, CDR2 SQIVND (reference sequence). The CDR3 protein is CASNRFGASQYNEQFF. In DNA form, the CDR3 reads TGTGCCAGCAACCGATTCGGAGCCTCTCAGTACAATGAGCAGTTCTTC.

This clonotype appeared a single time. The rearrangement links TRBV6-5 to TRBJ1-4, with 10 bases fitting TRBD1. Trimming cost V 5 bases and J 8 bases; bases outside gene matches: 8. The CDR3 is made up of 15 amino acids. Germline V gives CDR1 MNHEY, CDR2 SVGAGI. This CDR3 reads CASSPRQGAGEKLFF. The CDR3 region has the DNA TGTGCCAGCAGTCCCCGACAGGGGGCAGGGGAAAAACTGTTTTTT.

Comment on this clonotype: Since no conserved phenylalanine or tryptophan closes the CDR3, a read error is the likely cause. J is TRBJ2-5 and V is TRBV29-1, with D perhaps TRBD1 or TRBD2 (5 bases each). The CDR3 extends over 14 amino acids. V was clipped by 6 bases and J by 0 bases, with 14 bases between them. CDR1 is SQVTM and CDR2 is ANQGSEA in the germline V gene. The CDR3 sequence is CSVEGRVNQETQYV. Written as DNA, the CDR3 is TGCAGCGTCGAGGGCAGGGTAAACCAAGAGACCCAGTACGTC.

This chain connects TRBV5-1 to TRBJ2-5, with D perhaps assigned TRBD1 or TRBD2 (5 bases each). Per the germline V gene, CDR1 is SGHRS and CDR2 is YFSETQ. V was pared by 5 bases and J by 2 bases, with 19 bases between. CDR3 size: 16 residues. The DNA of the CDR3 is TGCGCCAGCAGACCGGGGCCGGCATCCACTCAAGAGACCCAGTACTTC. This translates into CASRPGPASTQETQYF.

This clonotype came up many times. The chain uses TRBV5-1 and TRBJ1-1, with a possible D match to TRBD1 (5 bases). The CDR3 loop spans 15 amino acids. The germline V and J ends were trimmed by 0 bases and 1 base, with 10 bases remaining between them. Germline CDR1 is SGHRS and CDR2 is YFSETQ. CDR3 sequence reads: CASSLVGDWNTEAFF. The CDR3 DNA sequence: TGCGCCAGCAGCTTGGTTGGGGACTGGAACACTGAAGCTTTCTTT.

The genes are TRBV6-2 or TRBV6-3 and TRBJ1-5; 11 nucleotides align to TRBD1. The CDR3 is 16 residues long. V trimming: 1 base; J trimming: 6 bases; junction bases outside the gene matches: 5. Germline CDR1 MNHEY, CDR2 SVGEGT. The CDR3 DNA reads as TGTGCCAGCAGTTACTTTGGACAGGGGGCAGGTCAGCCCCAGCATTTT. This codes for CASSYFGQGAGQPQHF.

This clonotype was detected many times. This rearrangement joins TRBV20-1 to TRBJ2-3, with 7 bases that match TRBD2. Germline-derived CDR1 and CDR2 are DFQATT and SNEGSKA (reference sequence). The CDR3 spans 15 residues. The J segment lost 5 bases and the V segment lost 1 base, leaving 9 bases of the junction unmatched. CDR3 region: CSARVVGRGGDTQYF. The CDR3 DNA reads TGCAGTGCTAGAGTCGTAGGGAGGGGAGGAGATACGCAGTATTTT.